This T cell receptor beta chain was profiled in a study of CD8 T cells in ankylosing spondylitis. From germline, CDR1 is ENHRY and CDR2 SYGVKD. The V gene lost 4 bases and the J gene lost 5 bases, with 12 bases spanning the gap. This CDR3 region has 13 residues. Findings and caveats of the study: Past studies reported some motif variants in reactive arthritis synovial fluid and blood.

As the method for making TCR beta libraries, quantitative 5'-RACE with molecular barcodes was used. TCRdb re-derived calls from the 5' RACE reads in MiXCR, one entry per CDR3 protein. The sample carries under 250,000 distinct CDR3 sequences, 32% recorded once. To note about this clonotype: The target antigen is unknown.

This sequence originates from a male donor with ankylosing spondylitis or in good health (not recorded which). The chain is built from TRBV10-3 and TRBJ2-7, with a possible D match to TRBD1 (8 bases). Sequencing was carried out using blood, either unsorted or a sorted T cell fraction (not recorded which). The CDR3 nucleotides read TGTGCCATCAGTGGGACAGGGAGGGACGAGCAGTACTTC. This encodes CAISGTGRDEQYF.